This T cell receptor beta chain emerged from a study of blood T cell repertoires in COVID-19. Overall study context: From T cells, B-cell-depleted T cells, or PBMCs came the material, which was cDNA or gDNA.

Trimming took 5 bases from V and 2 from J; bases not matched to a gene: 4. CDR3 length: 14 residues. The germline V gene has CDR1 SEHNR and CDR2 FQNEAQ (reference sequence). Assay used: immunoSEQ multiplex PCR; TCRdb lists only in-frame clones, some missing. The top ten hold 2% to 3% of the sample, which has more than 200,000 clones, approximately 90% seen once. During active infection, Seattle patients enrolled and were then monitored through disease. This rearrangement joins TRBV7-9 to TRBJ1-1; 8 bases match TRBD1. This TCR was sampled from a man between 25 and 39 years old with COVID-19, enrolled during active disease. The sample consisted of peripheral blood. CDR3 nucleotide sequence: TGTGCCAGCAGCCGGACAGGGTTTAACACTGAAGCTTTCTTT. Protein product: CASSRTGFNTEAFF.